These T cell receptor beta chains were read from a single sample in a study of metastatic and nonmetastatic thyroid tumors. TCRdb re-analyzed the PCR reads through MiXCR. Of 13,000 or so clones listed, 33% are singletons. Sequenced sample: tumor tissue. The receptor source for this set is a male donor with papillary thyroid cancer or a benign thyroid nodule (not recorded which). Some clones in this sample may be carry-over from other donors' samples. The CDR3 runs from the conserved cysteine through the conserved F or W. D genes are given only for firm matches. Not every row has a clone size; where given, it reads once, few, many or a size class.

j_call clone_size v_call d_call cdr3_aa cdr3_nt
TRBJ1-4 - TRBV20-1 - CSAPRGGNYEKLFF TGCAGTGCCCCCCGCGGGGGGAACTATGAAAAACTGTTTTTT
TRBJ2-1 - TRBV7-2 - CASSLSSYNEQFF TGTGCCAGCAGCCTAAGCTCCTACAATGAGCAGTTCTTC
TRBJ2-1 - TRBV6-2/TRBV6-3 TRBD2 CASSSHSGGWDNEQFF TGTGCCAGCAGTTCCCATAGCGGGGGGTGGGACAATGAGCAGTTCTTC
TRBJ2-2 few TRBV6-1 - CASSNDPGALNTGELFF TGTGCCAGCAGTAACGACCCGGGGGCACTAAACACCGGGGAGCTGTTTTTT
TRBJ2-1 - TRBV11-2 TRBD2 CASSLEPSGKYNEQFF TGTGCCAGCAGCTTAGAGCCTAGCGGGAAATACAATGAGCAGTTCTTC
TRBJ2-7 few TRBV6-2/TRBV6-3 TRBD1 CASSYSGTGVGSEQYF TGTGCCAGCAGTTACTCCGGGACAGGGGTTGGTAGCGAGCAGTACTTC
TRBJ1-1 - TRBV11-3 - CASSSQDGTEAFF TGTGCCAGCAGCTCCCAGGACGGCACTGAAGCTTTCTTT
TRBJ2-2 - TRBV11-2 - CASSQRGVNTGELFF TGTGCCAGCAGCCAAAGAGGGGTCAACACCGGGGAGCTGTTTTTT
TRBJ2-3 - TRBV2 - CASSEDSPGTDTQYF TGTGCCAGCAGTGAAGACAGTCCGGGCACAGATACGCAGTATTTT
TRBJ2-1 - TRBV10-3 - CAIRIPGVENGQFF TGTGCCATCAGGATACCCGGGGTTGAAAACGGGCAGTTCTTC
TRBJ2-7 - TRBV5-1 - CASSQGPSYEQYF TGCGCCAGCAGCCAGGGACCCTCCTACGAGCAGTACTTC
TRBJ2-2 - TRBV12-3/TRBV12-4 - CASSLMRATGELFF TGTGCCAGCAGTTTAATGAGGGCAACCGGGGAGCTGTTTTTT
TRBJ2-3 - TRBV11-2 TRBD2 CASSLDGTSGGGTQYF TGTGCCAGCAGCTTAGATGGGACTAGCGGGGGCGGTACGCAGTATTTT
TRBJ2-7 - TRBV20-1 TRBD2 CSARDRLAGSTGDEQYF TGCAGTGCTAGAGATCGGCTAGCGGGATCCACCGGGGACGAGCAGTACTTC
TRBJ2-2 - TRBV11-2 TRBD1 CASSFHGQGNTGELFF TGTGCCAGCAGCTTCCACGGACAGGGTAACACCGGGGAGCTGTTTTTT
TRBJ2-7 - TRBV11-3 TRBD1 CASSPRDRDYEQYF TGTGCCAGCAGCCCCCGGGACAGGGACTACGAGCAGTACTTC
TRBJ2-2 few TRBV7-8 - CASSSGRTGELFF TGTGCCAGCAGCTCCGGACGCACCGGGGAGCTGTTTTTT
TRBJ2-1 - TRBV4-2 TRBD2 CASRQEPSGSNEQFF TGTGCCAGCAGGCAAGAACCTAGCGGGAGCAATGAGCAGTTCTTC
TRBJ1-2 - TRBV28 - CASGPRARQGYTF TGTGCCAGCGGGCCGAGGGCGCGTCAAGGCTACACCTTC
TRBJ2-5 few TRBV12-3/TRBV12-4 - CASTNRAGPLETQYF TGTGCCAGCACCAATAGGGCGGGGCCTCTCGAGACCCAGTACTTC
TRBJ2-7 medium-sized TRBV6-1 TRBD1 CASSSPGQGGAEQYF TGTGCCAGCAGTTCGCCGGGACAGGGTGGGGCCGAGCAGTACTTC
TRBJ2-3 - TRBV2 TRBD1 CASSERQGTDTQYF TGTGCCAGCAGTGAGCGACAGGGGACAGATACGCAGTATTTT
TRBJ2-3 medium-sized TRBV20-1 TRBD2 CSAAVLAGNPDTQYF TGCAGTGCTGCCGTACTAGCGGGAAATCCGGATACGCAGTATTTT
TRBJ1-5 few TRBV20-1 TRBD1 CSAAGTGGGNQPQHF TGCAGTGCAGCCGGGACAGGGGGCGGCAATCAGCCCCAGCATTTT
TRBJ2-7 - TRBV19 - CASSHRRDKSYEQYF TGTGCCAGTAGCCATCGCCGGGACAAGTCCTACGAGCAGTACTTC
TRBJ2-3 medium-sized TRBV18 - CASSSTVSDTQYF TGTGCCAGCTCATCGACCGTATCAGATACGCAGTATTTT